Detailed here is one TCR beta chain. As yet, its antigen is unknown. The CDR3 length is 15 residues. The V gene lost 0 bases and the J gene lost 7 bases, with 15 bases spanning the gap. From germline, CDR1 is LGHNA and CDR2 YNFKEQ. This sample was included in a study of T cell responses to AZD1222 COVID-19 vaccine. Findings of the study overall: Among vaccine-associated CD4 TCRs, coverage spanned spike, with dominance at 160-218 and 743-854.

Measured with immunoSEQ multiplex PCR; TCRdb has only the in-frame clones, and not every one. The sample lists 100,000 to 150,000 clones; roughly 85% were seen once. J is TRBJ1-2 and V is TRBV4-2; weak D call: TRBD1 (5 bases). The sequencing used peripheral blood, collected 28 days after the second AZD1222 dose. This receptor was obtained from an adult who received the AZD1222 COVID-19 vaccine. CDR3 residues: CASSQDRQGPGGYTF. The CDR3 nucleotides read TGTGCCAGCAGCCAAGATAGGCAGGGACCTGGTGGCTACACCTTC.